The 8 T cell receptor beta chains listed next were all sequenced from one sample in a study of regulatory T cells in long-lasting Graves disease. Through Arm-PCR of CDR3 regions and iRepertoire HTBI primers, TCR beta libraries were built. TCRdb used MiXCR to reprocess the multiplex PCR reads, holding one entry per CDR3 protein. The sample has more than 650,000 distinct CDR3 sequences; 25% to 35% are singletons. Sample time point: persistent/refractory GD, antithyroid drugs over 5 years with positive TRAb. Following extraction of RNA from PBMCs, that RNA was used to make the TCR library. The source material was peripheral blood mononuclear cells (PBMCs), sampled when the disease was refractory, from a patient treated with antithyroid drugs. These receptors came from a female donor with Graves disease.

The V call is TRBV10-3, the J call TRBJ2-7; unclear D gene. The V end was cut by 6 bases, the J end by 2 bases, with 11 bases between. The length of the CDR3 is 13 residues. Germline V gene sequence: CDR1 ENHRY, CDR2 SYGVKD. The CDR3 DNA is TGTGCCATCAGAGGGAATTGGCCCTACGAGCAGTACTTC. Its protein is CAIRGNWPYEQYF.

This clonotype has only a few counts. CDR3 protein: CSVEAGGSTGELFF. The CDR3 nucleotides are TGCAGCGTTGAAGCGGGAGGGAGCACCGGGGAGCTGTTTTTT. The J gene is TRBJ2-2, the V gene TRBV29-1; TRBD2 agrees at 8 bases. Germline loops: CDR1 SQVTM, CDR2 ANQGSEA. The CDR3 runs 14 residues. V lost 1 base and J lost 4; bases outside the gene matches: 2.

This clonotype was found many times. The rearrangement links TRBV2 to TRBJ1-5; no firm D call. Trimming shortened V by 4 bases and J by 0 bases, and 10 bases separated the two germline ends. The CDR3 is 15 residues long. Germline V lookup: CDR1 SNHLY, CDR2 FYNNEI. CDR3 region: CASSGFRASNQPQHF. CDR3 bases: TGTGCCAGCAGTGGGTTCCGTGCTAGCAATCAGCCCCAGCATTTT.

This clonotype was counted at least ten times. V and J are TRBV28 and TRBJ1-5; the match to TRBD1 covers 8 bases. Germline CDR1 reads MDHEN; CDR2 reads SYDVKM. Trimming took 5 bases from V and 5 from J; bases not matched to a gene: 11. The CDR3 spans 16 residues. The CDR3 loop is CASSPITTGAYQPQHF. In nucleotides, the CDR3 is TGTGCCAGCAGTCCAATCACGACAGGGGCGTATCAGCCCCAGCATTTT.

This chain connects TRBV20-1 to TRBJ2-7; the D gene is possibly TRBD1 (6 bases). Looked up from germline, CDR1 is DFQATT and CDR2 is SNEGSKA (reference sequence). This CDR3 has 15 residues. V was clipped by 0 bases and J by 4 bases, with 16 bases between them. Written as DNA, the CDR3 is TGCAGTGCTAGAGATGGGTACAGGGCTGCTTACGAGCAGTACTTC. Encoded protein: CSARDGYRAAYEQYF.

The V call is TRBV6-1, the J call TRBJ2-7; D not certain. The V gene's germline CDR1 is MNHNS and CDR2 SASEGT. The CDR3 length is 16 residues. V was cut by 3 bases and J by 4 bases, with 19 bases left in between. CDR3 sequence: CASSDPSKATPYEQYF. In nucleotides, the CDR3 is TGTGCCAGCAGTGACCCTAGTAAGGCTACTCCTTACGAGCAGTACTTC.

The chain combines TRBV30 with TRBJ1-1; TRBD1 agrees at 8 bases. This CDR3 contains 12 residues. From germline, CDR1 is GTSNPN and CDR2 SVGIG (reference sequence). V lost 5 bases and J lost 6; bases outside the gene matches: 5. This chain's CDR3 is CAWRRGLAEAFF. CDR3 sequence (DNA): TGTGCCTGGCGCAGGGGGCTCGCTGAAGCTTTCTTT.

The V and J genes are TRBV11-2 and TRBJ2-3; D might be TRBD1 or TRBD2, each matching 5 bases. Trimming stripped 1 base from V and 0 bases from J, with 8 bases between. CDR1 and CDR2 from the germline V gene are SGHAT and FQNNGV. CDR3 length equals 15 residues. CDR3 in DNA: TGTGCCAGCAGCTTAGTCGGGGACAGCACAGATACGCAGTATTTT. The encoded protein is CASSLVGDSTDTQYF.